The T cell receptor beta chain described here comes from a study of immune characterization of retroperitoneal liposarcoma (dated 2019 in TCRdb). Library preparation was by PCR. Sequencing used a NextSeq 500. Using fastp at Q25 and MiXCR, TCRdb reprocessed the public reads and kept productive beta chains. Each entry is one CDR3 protein sequence, shown with its most common DNA and genes. Recorded for this sample are over 8,000 distinct CDR3 sequences; 37% of them occurred a single time. Around 25% of the sample lies in the top ten. By its share of the sample, this clonotype is medium-sized (0.01 to 0.1%). Its antigen target is currently unknown. No quality values exist for individual bases; no much larger clone is one base distant. Taken from cysteine to phenylalanine, the CDR3 has 11 residues. The sequence is cut down to CDR3 DNA, 33 bases in frame from base 1. Looking up the germline V gene yields CDR1 MNHNS and CDR2 SASEGT.

This TCR was recovered from a male donor with retroperitoneal liposarcoma. This chain joins TRBV6-1 to TRBJ2-1; no confident D gene assignment can be made. The J call may be faulty, since TRBJ2-7 better matches the DNA end. Sample: tumor tissue. The CDR3 reads as follows: CASSVVYEQYF. The nucleotide sequence is TGTGCCAGCTCAGTAGTCTACGAGCAGTACTTC.